At least ten counts were recorded for the clone carrying this T cell receptor beta chain. This entry is derived from a study of T-cell reconstitution after alpha-beta-depleted transplantation in children. Germline values: CDR1 ENHRY, CDR2 SYGVKD. The length of the CDR3 is 14 residues. With 3 bases clipped from V and 8 bases from J, the junction kept 9 bases outside the gene matches. It was with unique molecular identifiers that the TCRbeta library was prepared. TCRdb reprocessed the PCR reads via MiXCR and lists one record per CDR3 protein. Altogether roughly 250,000 distinct CDR3 sequences are present, under 9.5% being singletons, with the ten largest covering 6% to 7%.

The source material was PBMCs, mostly from graft donor cells, sampled 180 days after TCRalphabeta/CD19-depleted stem cell transplant. The origin of this receptor is a male patient aged 10 to 17 who had a stem cell transplant for acute lymphoblastic leukemia, so the T cells may come from the graft donor. J is TRBJ1-2 and V is TRBV10-3; 7 nucleotides line up with TRBD1. The DNA of the CDR3 is TGTGCCATCAGTGACCGACAGGGTCCGGGGGGCTACACCTTC. It is translated as CAISDRQGPGGYTF.